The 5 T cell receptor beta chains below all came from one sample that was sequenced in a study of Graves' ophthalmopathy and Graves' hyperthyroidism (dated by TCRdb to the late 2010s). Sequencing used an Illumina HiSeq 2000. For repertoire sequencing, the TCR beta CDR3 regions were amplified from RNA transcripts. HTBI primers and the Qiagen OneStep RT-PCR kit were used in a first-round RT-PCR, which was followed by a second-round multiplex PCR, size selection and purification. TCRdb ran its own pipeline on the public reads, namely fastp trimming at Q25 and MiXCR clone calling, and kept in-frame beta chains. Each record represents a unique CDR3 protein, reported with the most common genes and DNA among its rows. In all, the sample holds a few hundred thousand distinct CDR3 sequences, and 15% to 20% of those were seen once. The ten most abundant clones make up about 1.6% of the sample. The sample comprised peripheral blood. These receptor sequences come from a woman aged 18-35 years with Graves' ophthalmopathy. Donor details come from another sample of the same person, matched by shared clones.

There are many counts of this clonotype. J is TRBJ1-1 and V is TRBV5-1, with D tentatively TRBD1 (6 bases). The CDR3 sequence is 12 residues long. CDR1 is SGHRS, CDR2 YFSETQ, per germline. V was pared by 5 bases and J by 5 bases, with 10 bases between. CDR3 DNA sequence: TGCGCCAGCAGACAGGGAGATACTGAAGCTTTCTTT. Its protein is CASRQGDTEAFF.

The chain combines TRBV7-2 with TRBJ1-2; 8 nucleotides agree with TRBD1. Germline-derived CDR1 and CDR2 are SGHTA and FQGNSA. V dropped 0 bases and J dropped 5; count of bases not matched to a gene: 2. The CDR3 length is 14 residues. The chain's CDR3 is CASSLARTGYGYTF. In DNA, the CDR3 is TGTGCCAGCAGCTTAGCGAGGACAGGGTATGGCTACACCTTC.

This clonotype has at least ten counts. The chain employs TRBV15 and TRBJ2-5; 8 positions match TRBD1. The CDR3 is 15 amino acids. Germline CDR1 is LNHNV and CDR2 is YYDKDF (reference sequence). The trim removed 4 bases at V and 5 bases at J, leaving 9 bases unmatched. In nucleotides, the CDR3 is TGTGCCACCAGCAACACTCCAGGGGGCCTGGAGACCCAGTACTTC. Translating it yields CATSNTPGGLETQYF.

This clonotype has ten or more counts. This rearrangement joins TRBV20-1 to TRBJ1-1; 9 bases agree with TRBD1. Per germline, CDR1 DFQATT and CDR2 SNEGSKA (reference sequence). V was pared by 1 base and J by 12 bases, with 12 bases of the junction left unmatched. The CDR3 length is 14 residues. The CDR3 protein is CSARGEVTGGRTFF. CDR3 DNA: TGCAGTGCTAGAGGGGAAGTGACAGGGGGTAGGACTTTCTTT.

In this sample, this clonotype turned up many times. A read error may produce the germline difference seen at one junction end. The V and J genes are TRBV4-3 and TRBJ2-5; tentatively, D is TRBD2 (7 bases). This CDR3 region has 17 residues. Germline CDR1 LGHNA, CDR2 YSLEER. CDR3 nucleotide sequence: TGCGCCAGCAGTCAAGGCCGAAAGGGGGGGGGGCGAGAGACCCAGTACTTC. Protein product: CASSQGRKGGGRETQYF.